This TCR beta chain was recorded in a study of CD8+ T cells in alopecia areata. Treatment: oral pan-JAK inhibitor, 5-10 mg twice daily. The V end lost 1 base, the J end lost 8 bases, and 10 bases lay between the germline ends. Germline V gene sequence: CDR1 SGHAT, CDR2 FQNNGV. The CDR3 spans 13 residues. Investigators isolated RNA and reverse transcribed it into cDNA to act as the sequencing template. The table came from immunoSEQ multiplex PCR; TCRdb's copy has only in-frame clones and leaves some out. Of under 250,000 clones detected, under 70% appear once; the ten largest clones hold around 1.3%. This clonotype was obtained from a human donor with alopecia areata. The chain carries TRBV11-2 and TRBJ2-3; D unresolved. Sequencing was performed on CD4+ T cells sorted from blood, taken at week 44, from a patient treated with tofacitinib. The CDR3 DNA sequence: TGTGCCAGCAGCTTAGTATCGCTGGCTACGCAGTATTTT. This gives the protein CASSLVSLATQYF.